This T cell receptor (beta chain) was obtained from a study of T cell changes during pregnancy in multiple sclerosis. This clone was counted only a few times. Produced via immunoSEQ multiplex PCR; TCRdb's table is partial and in-frame only. The table includes about 53,000 clones, about 88% detected once. V lost 9 bases to trimming and J lost 11 bases, with 13 bases between them. The CDR3 sequence is 10 residues long. Germline loops: CDR1 SGHTA, CDR2 FQGTGA. The sequence was obtained from a female donor with multiple sclerosis, enrolled in a pregnancy study. Sample: CD8+ T cells from peripheral blood mononuclear cells, taken before pregnancy. The V call is TRBV7-3, the J call TRBJ1-2; unclear D gene. CDR3 sequence (DNA): TGTGCCAGACGGGGTTCGTGGTACACCTTC. Its translation: CARRGSWYTF. Full variable domain (remainder filled in from reference TRBV7-3 and TRBJ1-2): GAGVSQTPSNKVTEKGKYVELRCDPISGHTALYWYRQSLGQGPEFLIYFQGTGAADDSGLPNDRFFAVRPEGSVSTLKIQRTERGDSAVYLCARRGSWYTFGSGTRLTVV.